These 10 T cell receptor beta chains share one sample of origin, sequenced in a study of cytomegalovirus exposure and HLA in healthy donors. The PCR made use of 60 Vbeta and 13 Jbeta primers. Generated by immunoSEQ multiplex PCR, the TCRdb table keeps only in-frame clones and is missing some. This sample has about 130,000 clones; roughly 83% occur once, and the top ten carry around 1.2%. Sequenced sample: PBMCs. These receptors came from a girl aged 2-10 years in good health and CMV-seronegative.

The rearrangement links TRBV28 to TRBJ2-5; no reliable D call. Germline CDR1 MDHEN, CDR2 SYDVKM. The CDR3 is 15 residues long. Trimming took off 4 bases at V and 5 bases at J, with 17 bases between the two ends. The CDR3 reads CASSSHGGSEETQYF. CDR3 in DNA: TGTGCCAGCAGTTCCCATGGCGGTTCGGAGGAGACCCAGTACTTC.

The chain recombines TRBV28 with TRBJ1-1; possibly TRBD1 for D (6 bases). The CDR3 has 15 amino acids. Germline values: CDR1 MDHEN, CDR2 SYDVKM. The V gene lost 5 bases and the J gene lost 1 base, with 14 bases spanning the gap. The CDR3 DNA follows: TGTGCCAGCAGTCCCACCGGGACAACGAACACTGAAGCTTTCTTT. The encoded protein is CASSPTGTTNTEAFF. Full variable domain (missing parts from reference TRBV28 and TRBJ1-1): DVKVTQSSRYLVKRTGEKVFLECVQDMDHENMFWYRQDPGLGLRLIYFSYDVKMKEKGDIPEGYSVSREKKERFSLILESASTNQTSMYLCASSPTGTTNTEAFFGQGTRLTVV.

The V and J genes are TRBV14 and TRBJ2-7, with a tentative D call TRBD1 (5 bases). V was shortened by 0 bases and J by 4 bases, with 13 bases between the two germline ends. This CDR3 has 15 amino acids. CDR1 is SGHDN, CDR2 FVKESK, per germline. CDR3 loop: CASSQDVWQGYEQYF. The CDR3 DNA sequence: TGTGCCAGCAGCCAAGACGTTTGGCAGGGATACGAGCAGTACTTC.

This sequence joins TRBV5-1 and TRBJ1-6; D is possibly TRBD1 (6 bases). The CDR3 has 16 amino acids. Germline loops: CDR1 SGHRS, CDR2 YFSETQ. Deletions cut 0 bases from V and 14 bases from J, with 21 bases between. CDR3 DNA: TGCGCCAGCAGCTTGGGGGGCCAAGTACAGGGCCAATCCCTCCACTTT. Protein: CASSLGGQVQGQSLHF.

The CDR3: CASLLRRDRNNEQFF. CDR3 sequence (DNA): TGTGCCAGCCTTTTGAGGAGGGACAGGAACAATGAGCAGTTCTTC. V and J are TRBV18 and TRBJ2-1; 8 bases are shared with TRBD1. The V segment lost 8 bases and the J segment 5 bases; nucleotides outside the gene matches: 11. CDR1 and CDR2 (germline): KGHSH, LQKENI. The CDR3 is 15 residues long. Combining the CDR3 with reference TRBV18 and TRBJ2-1 gives the whole variable domain NAGVMQNPRHLVRRRGQEARLRCSPMKGHSHVYWYRQLPEEGLKFMVYLQKENIIDESGMPKERFSAEFPKEGPSILRIQQVVRGDSAAYFCASLLRRDRNNEQFFGPGTRLTVL.

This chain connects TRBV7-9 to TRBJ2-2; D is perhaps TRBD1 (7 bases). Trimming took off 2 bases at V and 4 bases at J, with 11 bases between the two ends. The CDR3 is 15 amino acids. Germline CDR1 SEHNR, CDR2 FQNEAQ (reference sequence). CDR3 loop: CASSLYRGLTGELFF. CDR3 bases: TGTGCCAGCAGCTTATACAGGGGACTCACCGGGGAGCTGTTTTTT. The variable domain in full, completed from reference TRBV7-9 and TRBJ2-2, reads DTGVSQNPRHKITKRGQNVTFRCDPISEHNRLYWYRQTLGQGPEFLTYFQNEAQLEKSRLLSDRFSAERPKGSFSTLEIQRTEQGDSAMYLCASSLYRGLTGELFFGEGSRLTVL.

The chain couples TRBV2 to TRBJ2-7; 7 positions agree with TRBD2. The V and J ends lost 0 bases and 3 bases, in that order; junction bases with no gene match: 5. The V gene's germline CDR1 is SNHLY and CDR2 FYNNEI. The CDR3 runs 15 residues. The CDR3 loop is CASSEAASGDYEQYF. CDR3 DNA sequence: TGTGCCAGCAGTGAAGCGGCTAGCGGAGACTACGAGCAGTACTTC.

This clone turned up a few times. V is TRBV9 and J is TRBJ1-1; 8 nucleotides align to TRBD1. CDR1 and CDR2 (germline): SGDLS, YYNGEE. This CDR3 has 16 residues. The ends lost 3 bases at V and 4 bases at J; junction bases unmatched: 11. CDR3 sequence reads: CASSAGGAKGSTEAFF. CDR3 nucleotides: TGTGCCAGCAGCGCAGGGGGCGCGAAAGGGAGCACTGAAGCTTTCTTT. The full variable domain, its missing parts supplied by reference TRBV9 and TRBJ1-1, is DSGVTQTPKHLITATGQRVTLRCSPRSGDLSVYWYQQSLDQGLQFLIQYYNGEERAKGNILERFSAQQFPDLHSELNLSSLELGDSALYFCASSAGGAKGSTEAFFGQGTRLTVV.

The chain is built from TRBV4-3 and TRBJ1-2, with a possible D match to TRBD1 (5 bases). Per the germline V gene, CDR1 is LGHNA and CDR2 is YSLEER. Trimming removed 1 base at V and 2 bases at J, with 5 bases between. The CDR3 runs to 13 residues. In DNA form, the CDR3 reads TGCGCCAGCAGCCAAGGACAGAACTATGGCTACACCTTC. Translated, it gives CASSQGQNYGYTF.

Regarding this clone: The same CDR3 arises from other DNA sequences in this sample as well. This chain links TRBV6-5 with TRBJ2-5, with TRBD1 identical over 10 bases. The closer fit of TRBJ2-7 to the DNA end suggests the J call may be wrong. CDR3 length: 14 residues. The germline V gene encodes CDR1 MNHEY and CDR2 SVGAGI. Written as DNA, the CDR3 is TGTGCCAGCAGCTTGGGACAGGGGACCTACGAGCAGTACTTC. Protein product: CASSLGQGTYEQYF.